Listed here are 23 T cell receptor beta chains from one sample, sequenced in a study of T-cell memory formation after mild COVID-19. TCRdb recomputed calls from the 5' RACE reads with MiXCR, one row per CDR3 protein. The sample has around 390,000 distinct CDR3 sequences; roughly 15% are singletons. Sequencing was carried out using PBMCs or a T cell subset sorted from them (not recorded which). The receptors originated from a man aged 18 to 35 who had mild COVID-19 (a few samples of this study predate the infection). Cell type and time point are not known.

This clonotype was recorded a few times. The chain links TRBV20-1 to TRBJ1-1; no clear D gene. This CDR3 region has 13 residues. Germline V gene lookup returns CDR1 DFQATT and CDR2 SNEGSKA (reference sequence). Trimming removed 3 bases from V and 4 bases from J, with 12 bases in between. Written as DNA, the CDR3 is TGCAGTGCTAGTGTGGTGTTGGGCACTGAAGCTTTCTTT. Its protein product is CSASVVLGTEAFF.

This chain joins TRBV6-5 and TRBJ2-7, with 10 bases that match TRBD2. The V segment lost 5 bases and the J segment 6 bases; nucleotides outside the gene matches: 7. Germline V lookup: CDR1 MNHEY, CDR2 SVGAGI. This CDR3 is 14 amino acids long. CDR3 nucleotide sequence: TGTGCCAGCAGTCGCTCGGGACTAGCGTTCGAGCAGTACTTC. Translated, it gives CASSRSGLAFEQYF.

The J gene is TRBJ2-2, the V gene TRBV12-3 or TRBV12-4; TRBD1 might be the D (7 bases). V was trimmed by 5 bases and J by 4 bases, leaving 11 bases between them. The CDR3 contains 14 residues. The CDR3 spells CASSPQGGTGELFF. CDR3 nucleotide sequence: TGTGCCAGCAGTCCTCAGGGGGGCACCGGGGAGCTGTTTTTT.

The chain recombines TRBV29-1 with TRBJ2-2, with 11 bases that match TRBD2. From germline, CDR1 is SQVTM and CDR2 ANQGSEA. The J segment lost 1 base and the V segment lost 6 bases, leaving 4 bases of the junction unmatched. CDR3 size: 15 residues. The CDR3, as DNA: TGCAGCGTGGATGGACTAGCGGGGAACACCGGGGAGCTGTTTTTT. Its protein product is CSVDGLAGNTGELFF.

This clonotype was counted between two and nine times. V and J are TRBV15 and TRBJ2-5, with D hard to call. Germline V gene data show CDR1 as LNHNV and CDR2 as YYDKDF (reference sequence). Trimming took off 0 bases at V and 5 bases at J, with 4 bases between the two ends. The CDR3 has 12 residues. CDR3 in amino acids: CATSRDTETQYF. CDR3 DNA: TGTGCCACCAGCAGAGATACCGAGACCCAGTACTTC.

This clonotype was found a few times. The chain couples TRBV4-1 to TRBJ1-6, with a possible D match to TRBD1 (6 bases). Trimming shortened V by 0 bases and J by 6 bases, and 15 bases separated the two germline ends. The CDR3 runs 17 residues. The germline CDR1 and CDR2 sequences are MGHRA and YSYEKL. CDR3 sequence reads: CASSQDVRDIPNSPLHF. DNA of the CDR3: TGCGCCAGCAGCCAAGATGTGCGGGACATCCCTAATTCACCCCTCCACTTT.

The sample holds a few counts of this clonotype. The gene calls are TRBV7-6 and TRBJ2-7; 7 bases line up with TRBD1. Germline loops: CDR1 SGHVS, CDR2 FNYEAQ. The V gene end was trimmed by 4 bases and the J gene end by 4 bases; junction bases not matched to a gene: 7. The CDR3 totals 14 residues. CDR3 protein: CASSSDRAPYEQYF. CDR3 coding DNA: TGTGCCAGCAGCTCTGACAGGGCCCCTTACGAGCAGTACTTC. Full variable domain (outside the CDR3, taken from reference TRBV7-6 and TRBJ2-7): GAGVSQSPRYKVTKRGQDVALRCDPISGHVSLYWYRQALGQGPEFLTYFNYEAQQDKSGLPNDRFSAERPEGSISTLTIQRTEQRDSAMYRCASSSDRAPYEQYFGPGTRLTVT.

Here the CDR3 DNA reads TGCAGCGTTGAACTAGCGGGGGATGGAGAGACCCAGTACTTC. The encoded protein is CSVELAGDGETQYF. V gene TRBV29-1 combines with J gene TRBJ2-5, with 10 bases lining up with TRBD2. The CDR3 contains 14 residues. Germline lookup yields CDR1 SQVTM and CDR2 ANQGSEA. V dropped 2 bases and J dropped 4; count of bases not matched to a gene: 4.

This clonotype was recorded a few times. The chain recombines TRBV3-1 with TRBJ2-5; D possibly uses TRBD1 or TRBD2 (5 bases each). In germline, CDR1 is LGHDT, CDR2 YNNKEL (reference sequence). V dropped 1 base and J dropped 12 bases, with 9 bases sitting between them. The CDR3 is 11 amino acids. The CDR3 protein is CASSQGGIKYF. The DNA of the CDR3 is TGTGCCAGCAGCCAAGGGGGGATTAAGTACTTC.

This clonotype was detected ten times or more. The chain has TRBV5-1 and TRBJ1-5, with 9 positions matching TRBD1. Germline V gene data show CDR1 as SGHRS and CDR2 as YFSETQ. The CDR3 is 14 amino acids. The V segment lost 1 base and the J segment 5 bases; nucleotides outside the gene matches: 1. The CDR3 here is CASSLRQGDQPQHF. The CDR3 DNA is TGCGCCAGCAGCTTGCGACAGGGGGATCAGCCCCAGCATTTT.

The chain combines TRBV5-1 with TRBJ1-1, with D uncertain. V dropped 1 base and J dropped 0 bases, with 10 bases sitting between them. Germline CDR1 reads SGHRS; CDR2 reads YFSETQ. This CDR3 contains 15 residues. The CDR3 sequence is CASSLIAGLNTEAFF. CDR3 sequence (DNA): TGCGCCAGCAGCTTGATCGCAGGATTGAACACTGAAGCTTTCTTT.

This clonotype was observed a handful of times. V usage is TRBV7-3 and J usage is TRBJ1-3, with no clear D. This CDR3 has 13 amino acids. CDR1 and CDR2 (germline): SGHTA, FQGTGA. CDR3 DNA: TGTGTTTCATCCCTTCCAGTGCGAAACACCATATATTTT. Its protein product is CVSSLPVRNTIYF.

In this sample, this clonotype turned up a few times. The rearrangement joins TRBV11-2 to TRBJ1-2, with a tentative D call TRBD1 (5 bases). The CDR3 sequence is 13 residues long. Trimming took 5 bases from V and 4 from J, leaving 11 bases between them. CDR1 is SGHAT and CDR2 is FQNNGV in the germline V gene. CDR3 residues: CASSPGGVYGYTF. The CDR3 bases are TGTGCCAGCAGCCCCGGGGGGGTCTATGGCTACACCTTC.

At least ten counts were recorded for this clonotype. Written as DNA, the CDR3 is TGTGCCAGCAGTGAGGTAACAGGGGGCGAGCAGTACGTC. Protein product: CASSEVTGGEQYV. V usage is TRBV2 and J usage is TRBJ2-7, with TRBD1 identical over 8 bases. The germline CDR1 and CDR2 sequences are SNHLY and FYNNEI. Trimming removed 3 bases from V and 6 bases from J; junction bases left unmatched: 4. This CDR3 contains 13 residues.

This clonotype has a handful of counts. The V gene is TRBV5-1, the J gene TRBJ1-3; 9 nucleotides agree with TRBD1. Germline V gene data show CDR1 as SGHRS and CDR2 as YFSETQ. V lost 0 bases and J lost 8; bases outside the gene matches: 6. This CDR3 has 15 amino acids. This chain's CDR3 is CASSLGPGQGYTIYF. The CDR3 region has the DNA TGCGCCAGCAGCTTGGGACCGGGACAGGGATACACCATATATTTT.

The chain employs TRBV14 and TRBJ2-1, with 9 positions matching TRBD2. V was pared by 3 bases and J by 6 bases, with 6 bases of the junction left unmatched. The CDR3 is 15 residues long. Germline-derived CDR1 and CDR2 are SGHDN and FVKESK. The CDR3, as DNA: TGTGCCAGCAGCCACACAGCGGGGGGCGGCAATGAGCAGTTCTTC. Its translation is CASSHTAGGGNEQFF.

This clonotype was counted only a few times. This chain connects TRBV6-2 or TRBV6-3 to TRBJ1-4; the match to TRBD1 covers 8 bases. The CDR3 length is 14 residues. CDR1 is MNHEY, CDR2 SVGEGT, per germline. The J segment lost 8 bases and the V segment lost 6 bases, leaving 8 bases of the junction unmatched. CDR3 loop: CASRSGQGGEKLFF. CDR3 coding DNA: TGTGCCAGCAGGTCCGGACAGGGTGGAGAAAAACTGTTTTTT.

V gene TRBV7-3 combines with J gene TRBJ2-1, with 10 bases fitting TRBD1. The V gene's germline CDR1 is SGHTA and CDR2 FQGTGA. This CDR3 region has 15 residues. V trimming: 2 bases; J trimming: 10 bases; junction bases outside the gene matches: 8. The CDR3 DNA is TGTGCCAGCAGCTTATGGGGACAGGGGAAGTTAGAGCAGTTCTTC. As protein: CASSLWGQGKLEQFF.

This chain connects TRBV19 to TRBJ2-7; tentatively, D is TRBD1 or TRBD2 (5 bases each). Germline values: CDR1 LNHDA, CDR2 SQIVND (reference sequence). V was cut by 5 bases and J by 2 bases, with 13 bases left in between. The CDR3 loop spans 14 amino acids. The CDR3 DNA reads as TGTGCCAGTAGTCCCCTGGGGGACCCCTACGAGCAGTACTTC. Amino acids: CASSPLGDPYEQYF.

This clonotype was found a few times. The chain is built from TRBV7-3 and TRBJ2-3; possibly TRBD1 or TRBD2 for D (5 bases each). CDR3 size: 13 residues. The V and J ends lost 6 bases and 2 bases respectively, with 9 bases between them. The germline V gene has CDR1 SGHTA and CDR2 FQGTGA. The CDR3 coding sequence is TGTGCCAGCAGTTGGGGGATCACAGATACGCAGTATTTT. Protein product: CASSWGITDTQYF.

This rearrangement joins TRBV9 to TRBJ2-7; D gene uncertain. Per the germline V gene, CDR1 is SGDLS and CDR2 is YYNGEE. Between the trimmed V and J ends, which lost 1 base and 4 bases, there was a span of 0 bases. This CDR3 is built from 10 residues. The DNA for the CDR3 is TGTGCCAGCAGCGTATACGAGCAGTACGTC. Translating gives CASSVYEQYV.

This chain joins TRBV5-1 and TRBJ2-7; D gene ambiguous. This CDR3 has 13 residues. Germline assignment: CDR1 SGHRS and CDR2 YFSETQ. V shed 1 base and J shed 0 bases, with 5 bases lying between them. CDR3 coding DNA: TGCGCCAGCAGCTTGCGGGCCTCCTACGAGCAGTACGTC. Translated, it gives CASSLRASYEQYV.

This clonotype was seen more than once but under ten times. The genes are TRBV4-3 and TRBJ2-1; TRBD2 matches 9 bases. Unmatched junction bases numbered 7, after V lost 0 bases and J lost 7 bases. CDR3 length: 16 residues. The germline V gene has CDR1 LGHNA and CDR2 YSLEER. The CDR3 loop reads CASSQDPAGGRNEQFF. The CDR3 DNA reads TGCGCCAGCAGCCAAGATCCCGCGGGGGGGCGGAATGAGCAGTTCTTC.